This T cell receptor (beta chain) was captured in a study of cytomegalovirus exposure and HLA in healthy donors. General observations from the study: Later, an analysis found that TCR clusters from the first cohort tended to co-occur in the 130 or so validation repertoires. CMV antigen specificity of a few CMV-associated chains was confirmed in vitro. While the bulk of TCR sequences proved rare, some public TCRs turned up in many donors.

Produced via immunoSEQ multiplex PCR; TCRdb's table is partial and in-frame only. This table has about 130,000 clones, nearly 90% appearing once. Germline V gives CDR1 SGHNT, CDR2 YYREEE (reference sequence). The CDR3 length is 13 residues. The junction had 2 bases not matched to a gene; V was cut back by 4 bases and J by 5 bases. Details on this clone: Antigen specificity is unknown.

The clonotype comes from a woman aged 18-29 years in good health and CMV-seropositive. The V and J genes are TRBV5-4 and TRBJ1-1; TRBD1 aligns across 10 bases. The sequencing sample was made of PBMCs. CDR3 DNA sequence: TGTGCCAGCAGCGAGGACAGGGGGACTGAAGCTTTCTTT. As protein: CASSEDRGTEAFF.